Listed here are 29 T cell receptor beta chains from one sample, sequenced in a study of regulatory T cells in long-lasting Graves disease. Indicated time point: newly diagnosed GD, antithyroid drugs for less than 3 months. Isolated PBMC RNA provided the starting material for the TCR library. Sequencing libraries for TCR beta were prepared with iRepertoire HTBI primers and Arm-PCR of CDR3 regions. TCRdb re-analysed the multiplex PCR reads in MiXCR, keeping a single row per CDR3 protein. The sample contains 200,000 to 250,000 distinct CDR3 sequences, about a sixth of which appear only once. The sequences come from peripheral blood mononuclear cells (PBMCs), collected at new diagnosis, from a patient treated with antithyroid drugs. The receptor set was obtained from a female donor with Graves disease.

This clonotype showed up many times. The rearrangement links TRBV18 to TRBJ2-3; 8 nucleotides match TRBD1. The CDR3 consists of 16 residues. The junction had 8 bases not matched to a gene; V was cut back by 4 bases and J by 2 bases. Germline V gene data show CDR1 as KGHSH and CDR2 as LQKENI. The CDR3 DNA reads TGTGCCAGCTCACGCACAGGGGGTATGGTCACAGATACGCAGTATTTT. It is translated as CASSRTGGMVTDTQYF.

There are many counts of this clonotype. CDR3 protein: CASSQASRPDTQYF. The CDR3 region has the DNA TGTGCCAGCAGCCAAGCGTCAAGACCCGATACGCAGTATTTT. The rearrangement joins TRBV3-1 to TRBJ2-3, with no clear D. Germline loops: CDR1 LGHDT, CDR2 YNNKEL (reference sequence). CDR3 size: 14 residues. V was shortened by 1 base and J by 6 bases, with 11 bases between the two germline ends.

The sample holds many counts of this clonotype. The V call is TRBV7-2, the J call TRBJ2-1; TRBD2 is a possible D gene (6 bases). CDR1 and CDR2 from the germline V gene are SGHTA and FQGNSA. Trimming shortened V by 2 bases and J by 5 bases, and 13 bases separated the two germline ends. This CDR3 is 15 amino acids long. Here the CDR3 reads CASSLYPGLNNEQFF. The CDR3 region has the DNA TGTGCCAGCAGCTTATATCCGGGACTCAACAATGAGCAGTTCTTC.

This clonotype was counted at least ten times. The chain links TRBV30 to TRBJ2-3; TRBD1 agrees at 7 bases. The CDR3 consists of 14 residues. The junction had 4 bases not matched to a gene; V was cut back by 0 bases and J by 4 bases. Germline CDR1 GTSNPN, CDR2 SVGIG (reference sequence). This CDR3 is CAWSVGQGADTQYF. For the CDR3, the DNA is TGTGCCTGGAGTGTGGGGCAGGGGGCAGATACGCAGTATTTT. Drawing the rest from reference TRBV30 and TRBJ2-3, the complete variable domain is SQTIHQWPATLVQPVGSPLSLECTVEGTSNPNLYWYRQAAGRGLQLLFYSVGIGQISSEVPQNLSASRPQDRQFILSSKKLLLSDSGFYLCAWSVGQGADTQYFGPGTRLTVL.

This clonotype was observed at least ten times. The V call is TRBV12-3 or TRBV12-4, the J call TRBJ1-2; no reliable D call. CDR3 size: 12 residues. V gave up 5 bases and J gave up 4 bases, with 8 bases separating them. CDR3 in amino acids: CASSEDGYGYTF. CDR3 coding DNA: TGTGCCAGCAGTGAAGACGGCTATGGCTACACCTTC.

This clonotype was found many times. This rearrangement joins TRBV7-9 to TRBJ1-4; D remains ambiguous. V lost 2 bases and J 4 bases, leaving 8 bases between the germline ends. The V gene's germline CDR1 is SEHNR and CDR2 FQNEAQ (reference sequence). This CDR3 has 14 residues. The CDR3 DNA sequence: TGTGCCAGCAGCTTAAGGGATTTTAATGAAAAACTGTTTTTT. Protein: CASSLRDFNEKLFF.

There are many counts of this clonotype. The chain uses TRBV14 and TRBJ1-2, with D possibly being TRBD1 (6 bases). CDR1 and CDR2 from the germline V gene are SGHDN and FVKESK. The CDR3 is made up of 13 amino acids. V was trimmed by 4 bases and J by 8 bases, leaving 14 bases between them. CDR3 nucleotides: TGTGCCAGCAGCCCGTCCGGGACAAAAGGCTACACCTTC. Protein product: CASSPSGTKGYTF.

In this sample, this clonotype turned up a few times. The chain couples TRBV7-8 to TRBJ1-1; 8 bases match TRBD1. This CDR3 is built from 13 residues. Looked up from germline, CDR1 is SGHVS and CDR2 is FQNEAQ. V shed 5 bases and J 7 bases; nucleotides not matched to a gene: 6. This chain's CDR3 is CASSRDRRNEAFF. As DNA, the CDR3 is TGTGCCAGCAGCAGGGACAGGCGAAATGAAGCTTTCTTT.

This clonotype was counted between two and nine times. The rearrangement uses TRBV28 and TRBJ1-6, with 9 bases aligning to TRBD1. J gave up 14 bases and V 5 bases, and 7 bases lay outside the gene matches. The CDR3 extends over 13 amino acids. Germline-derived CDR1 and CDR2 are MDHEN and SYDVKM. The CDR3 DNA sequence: TGTGCCAGCAGTACCGGACAGGGGATATCCCTCCACTTT. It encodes CASSTGQGISLHF. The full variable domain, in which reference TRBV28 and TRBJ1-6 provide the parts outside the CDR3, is DVKVTQSSRYLVKRTGEKVFLECVQDMDHENMFWYRQDPGLGLRLIYFSYDVKMKEKGDIPEGYSVSREKKERFSLILESASTNQTSMYLCASSTGQGISLHFGNGTRLTVT.

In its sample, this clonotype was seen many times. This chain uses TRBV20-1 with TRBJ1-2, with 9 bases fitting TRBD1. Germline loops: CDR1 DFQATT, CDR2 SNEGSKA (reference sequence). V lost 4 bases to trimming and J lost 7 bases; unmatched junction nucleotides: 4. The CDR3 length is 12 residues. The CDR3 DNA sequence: TGCAGTGCTACGGACAGGGGAGGTGGCTACACCTTC. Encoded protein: CSATDRGGGYTF.

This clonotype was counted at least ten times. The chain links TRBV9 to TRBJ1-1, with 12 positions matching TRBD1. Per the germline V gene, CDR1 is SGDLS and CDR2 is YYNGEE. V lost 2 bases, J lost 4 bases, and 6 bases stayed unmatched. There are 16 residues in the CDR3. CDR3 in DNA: TGTGCCAGCAGCGTGCGTGGGACAGGGGGCTTCACTGAAGCTTTCTTT. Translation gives CASSVRGTGGFTEAFF. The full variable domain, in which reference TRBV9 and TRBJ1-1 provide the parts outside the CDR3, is DSGVTQTPKHLITATGQRVTLRCSPRSGDLSVYWYQQSLDQGLQFLIQYYNGEERAKGNILERFSAQQFPDLHSELNLSSLELGDSALYFCASSVRGTGGFTEAFFGQGTRLTVV.

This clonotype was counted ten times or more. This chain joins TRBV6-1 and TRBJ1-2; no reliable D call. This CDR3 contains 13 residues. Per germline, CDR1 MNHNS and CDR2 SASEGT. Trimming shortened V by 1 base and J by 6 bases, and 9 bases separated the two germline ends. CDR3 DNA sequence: TGTGCCAGCAGTGAAGTAAGGGTTCATGGCTACACCTTC. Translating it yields CASSEVRVHGYTF.

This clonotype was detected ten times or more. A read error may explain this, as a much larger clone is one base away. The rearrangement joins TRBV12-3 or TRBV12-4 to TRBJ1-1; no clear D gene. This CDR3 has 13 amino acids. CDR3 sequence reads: CASSLGANTEASF. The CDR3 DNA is TGTGCCAGCAGTTTAGGGGCGAACACTGAAGCTTCCTTT.

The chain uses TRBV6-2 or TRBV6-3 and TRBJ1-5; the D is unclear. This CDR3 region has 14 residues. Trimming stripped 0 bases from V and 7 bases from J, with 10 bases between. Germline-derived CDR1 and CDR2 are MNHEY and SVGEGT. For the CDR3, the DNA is TGTGCCAGCAGTTACTCATCGAGAAACCAGCCCCAGCATTTT. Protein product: CASSYSSRNQPQHF.

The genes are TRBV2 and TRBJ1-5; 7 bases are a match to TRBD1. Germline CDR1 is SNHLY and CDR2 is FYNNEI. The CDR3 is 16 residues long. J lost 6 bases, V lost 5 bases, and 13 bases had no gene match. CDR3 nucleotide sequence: TGTGCCAGCAGTCCCGAACGGGGGCAGGGGGGTCAGCCCCAGCATTTT. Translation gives CASSPERGQGGQPQHF.

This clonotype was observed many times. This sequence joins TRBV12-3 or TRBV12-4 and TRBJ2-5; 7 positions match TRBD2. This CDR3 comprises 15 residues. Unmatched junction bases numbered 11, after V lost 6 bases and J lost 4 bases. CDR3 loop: CASSKAGPGGETQYF. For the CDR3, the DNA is TGTGCCAGCAGCAAAGCCGGCCCGGGGGGAGAGACCCAGTACTTC.

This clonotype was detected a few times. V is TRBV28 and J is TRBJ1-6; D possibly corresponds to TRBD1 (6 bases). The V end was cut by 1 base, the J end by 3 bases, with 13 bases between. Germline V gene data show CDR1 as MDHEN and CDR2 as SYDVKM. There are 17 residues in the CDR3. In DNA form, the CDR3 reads TGTGCCAGCAGTTTATTGCGGGGAGGGGGCTATAATTCACCCCTCCACTTT. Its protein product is CASSLLRGGGYNSPLHF.

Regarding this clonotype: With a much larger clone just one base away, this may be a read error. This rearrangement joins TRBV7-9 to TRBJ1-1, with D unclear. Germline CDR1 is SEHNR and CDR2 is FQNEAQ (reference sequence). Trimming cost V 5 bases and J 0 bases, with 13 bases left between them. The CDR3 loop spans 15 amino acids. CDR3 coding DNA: TGTGCCAGCAGCAGAGTAGATCCGATGAACACTGAAGCTTTCTTT. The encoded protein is CASSRVDPMNTEAFF. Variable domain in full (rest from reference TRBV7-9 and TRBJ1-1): DTGVSQNPRHKITKRGQNVTFRCDPISEHNRLYWYRQTLGQGPEFLTYFQNEAQLEKSRLLSDRFSAERPKGSFSTLEIQRTEQGDSAMYLCASSRVDPMNTEAFFGQGTRLTVV.

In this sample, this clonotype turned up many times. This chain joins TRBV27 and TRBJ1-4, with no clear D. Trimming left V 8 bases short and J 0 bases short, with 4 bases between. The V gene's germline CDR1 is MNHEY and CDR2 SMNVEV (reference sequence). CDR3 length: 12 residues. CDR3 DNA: TGTGCCAGCGCTCCAACTAATGAAAAACTGTTTTTT. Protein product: CASAPTNEKLFF.

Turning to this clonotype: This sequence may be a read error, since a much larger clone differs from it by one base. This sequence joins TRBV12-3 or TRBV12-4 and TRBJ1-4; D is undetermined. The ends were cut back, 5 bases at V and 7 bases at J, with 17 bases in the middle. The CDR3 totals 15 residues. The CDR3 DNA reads TGTGCCAGCAGTGAAATTCAGGCTACGGGTGAAAAACTGTTTTTT. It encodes CASSEIQATGEKLFF.

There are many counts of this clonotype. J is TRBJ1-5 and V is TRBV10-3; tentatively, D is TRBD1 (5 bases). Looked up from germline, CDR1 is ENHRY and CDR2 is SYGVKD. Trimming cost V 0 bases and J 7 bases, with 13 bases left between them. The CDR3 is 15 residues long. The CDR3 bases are TGTGCCATCAGTGAGTCGTCAGGGTGGAAGCAGCCCCAGCATTTT. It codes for CAISESSGWKQPQHF.

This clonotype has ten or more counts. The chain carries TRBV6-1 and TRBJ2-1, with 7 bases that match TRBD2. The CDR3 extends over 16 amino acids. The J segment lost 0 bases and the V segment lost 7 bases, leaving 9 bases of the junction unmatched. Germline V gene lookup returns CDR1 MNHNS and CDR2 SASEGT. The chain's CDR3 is CASKEASGFSYNEQFF. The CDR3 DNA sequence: TGTGCCAGCAAAGAAGCTAGCGGCTTCTCCTACAATGAGCAGTTCTTC.

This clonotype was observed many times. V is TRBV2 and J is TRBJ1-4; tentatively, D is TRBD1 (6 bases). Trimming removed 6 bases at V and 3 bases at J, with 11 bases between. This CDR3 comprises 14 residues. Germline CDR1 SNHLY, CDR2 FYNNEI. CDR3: CASRIGGSNEKLFF. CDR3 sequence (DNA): TGTGCCAGCAGGATAGGGGGTTCTAATGAAAAACTGTTTTTT.

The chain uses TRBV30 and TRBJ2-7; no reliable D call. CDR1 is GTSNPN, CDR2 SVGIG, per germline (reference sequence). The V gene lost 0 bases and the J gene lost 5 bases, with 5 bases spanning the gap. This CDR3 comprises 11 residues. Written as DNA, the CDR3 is TGTGCCTGGAGTGTGGCCAACGAGCAGTACTTC. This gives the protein CAWSVANEQYF.

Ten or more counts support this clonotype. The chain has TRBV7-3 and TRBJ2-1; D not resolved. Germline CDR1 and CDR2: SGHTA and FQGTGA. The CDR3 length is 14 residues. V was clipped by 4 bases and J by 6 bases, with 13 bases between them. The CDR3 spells CASSSDRSSNEQFF. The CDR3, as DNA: TGTGCCAGCAGCTCCGACCGGTCGAGCAATGAGCAGTTCTTC.

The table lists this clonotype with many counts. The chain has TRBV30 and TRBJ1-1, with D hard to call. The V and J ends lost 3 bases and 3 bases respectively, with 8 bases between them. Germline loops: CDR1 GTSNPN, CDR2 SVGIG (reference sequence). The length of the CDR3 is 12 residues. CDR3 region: CAWRRVYTEAFF. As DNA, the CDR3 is TGTGCCTGGAGAAGGGTTTACACTGAAGCTTTCTTT.

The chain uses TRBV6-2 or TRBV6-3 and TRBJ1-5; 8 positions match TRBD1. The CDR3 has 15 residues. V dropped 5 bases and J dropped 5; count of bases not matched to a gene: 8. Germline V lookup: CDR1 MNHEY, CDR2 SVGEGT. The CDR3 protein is CASSEGDRNDQPQHF. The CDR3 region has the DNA TGTGCCAGCAGTGAAGGGGACAGGAACGATCAGCCCCAGCATTTT.

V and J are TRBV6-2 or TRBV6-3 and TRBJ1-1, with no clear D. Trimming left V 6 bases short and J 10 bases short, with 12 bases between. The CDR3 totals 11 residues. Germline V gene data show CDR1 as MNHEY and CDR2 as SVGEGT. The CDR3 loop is CASSLQRVAFF. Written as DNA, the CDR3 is TGTGCCAGCAGCTTACAGCGGGTAGCTTTCTTT.

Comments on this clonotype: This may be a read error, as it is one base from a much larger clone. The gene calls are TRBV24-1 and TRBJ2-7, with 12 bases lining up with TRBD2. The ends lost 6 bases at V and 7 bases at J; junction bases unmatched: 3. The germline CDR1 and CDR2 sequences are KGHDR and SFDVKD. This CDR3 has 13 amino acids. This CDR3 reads CATSRTSGNEQYF. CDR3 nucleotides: TGTGCCACCAGTCGGACTAGCGGGAATGAGCAGTACTTC.